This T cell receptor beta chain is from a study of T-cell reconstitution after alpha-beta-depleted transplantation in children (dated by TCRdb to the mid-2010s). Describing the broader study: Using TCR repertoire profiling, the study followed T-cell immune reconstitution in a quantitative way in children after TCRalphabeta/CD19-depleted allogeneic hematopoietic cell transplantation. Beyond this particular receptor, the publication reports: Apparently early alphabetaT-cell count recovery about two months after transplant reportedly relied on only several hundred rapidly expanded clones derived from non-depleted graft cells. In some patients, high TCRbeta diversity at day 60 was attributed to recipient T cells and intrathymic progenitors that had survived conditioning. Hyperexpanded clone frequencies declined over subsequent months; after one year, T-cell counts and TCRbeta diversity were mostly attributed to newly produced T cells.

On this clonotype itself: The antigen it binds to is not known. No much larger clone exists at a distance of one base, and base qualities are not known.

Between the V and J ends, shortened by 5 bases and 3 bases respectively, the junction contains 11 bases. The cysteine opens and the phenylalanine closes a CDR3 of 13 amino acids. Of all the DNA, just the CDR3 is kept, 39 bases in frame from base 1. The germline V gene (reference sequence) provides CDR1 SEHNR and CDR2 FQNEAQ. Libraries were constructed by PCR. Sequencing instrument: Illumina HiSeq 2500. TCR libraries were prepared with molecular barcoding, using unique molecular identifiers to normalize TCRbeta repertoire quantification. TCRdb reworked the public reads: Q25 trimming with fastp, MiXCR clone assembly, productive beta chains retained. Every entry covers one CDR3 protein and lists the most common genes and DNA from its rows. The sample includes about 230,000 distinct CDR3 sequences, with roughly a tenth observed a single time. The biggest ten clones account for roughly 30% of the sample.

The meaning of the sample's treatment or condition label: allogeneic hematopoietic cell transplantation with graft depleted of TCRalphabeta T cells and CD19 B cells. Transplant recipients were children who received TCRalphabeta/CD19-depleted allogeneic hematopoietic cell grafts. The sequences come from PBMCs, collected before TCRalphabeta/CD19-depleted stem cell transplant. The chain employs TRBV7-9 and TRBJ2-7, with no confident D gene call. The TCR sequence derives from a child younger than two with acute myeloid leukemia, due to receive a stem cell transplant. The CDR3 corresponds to CASSLVGLYEQYF. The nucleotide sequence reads TGTGCCAGCAGCCTAGTAGGTCTCTACGAGCAGTACTTC. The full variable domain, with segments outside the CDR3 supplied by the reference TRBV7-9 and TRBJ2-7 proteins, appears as DTGVSQNPRHKITKRGQNVTFRCDPISEHNRLYWYRQTLGQGPEFLTYFQNEAQLEKSRLLSDRFSAERPKGSFSTLEIQRTEQGDSAMYLCASSLVGLYEQYFGPGTRLTVT.